These 9 T cell receptor beta chains share one sample of origin, sequenced in a study of blood T cell repertoires in COVID-19. TCRdb keeps only in-frame clones here, not all; method: immunoSEQ multiplex PCR. The sample holds about 140,000 clones; roughly 80% are singletons and the top ten take 3% to 4.5%. The sample taken for sequencing was peripheral blood. The origin of the receptors is an older woman with acute or convalescent COVID-19.

This clone was observed once. This rearrangement joins TRBV3-1 (or the pseudogene TRBV3-2) to TRBJ2-1; 7 positions match TRBD1. CDR1 and CDR2 (germline): LGHDT, YNNKEL (reference sequence). The CDR3 is 16 amino acids. Trimming cost V 1 base and J 7 bases; bases outside gene matches: 10. As DNA, the CDR3 is TGTGCCAGCAGCCAAGTGTCAGGGGGAGCGGTGAATGAGCAGTTCTTC. It yields the protein CASSQVSGGAVNEQFF.

This chain uses TRBV7-8 with TRBJ2-3; tentatively, D is TRBD2 (5 bases). V lost 5 bases and J lost 0, with 12 bases in between. In germline, CDR1 is SGHVS, CDR2 FQNEAQ. This CDR3 has 15 amino acids. DNA for the CDR3: TGTGCCAGCAGCCGAGACTACACTAGCACAGATACGCAGTATTTT. Translation gives CASSRDYTSTDTQYF.

The chain links TRBV18 to TRBJ2-7, with 9 bases matching TRBD2. The germline CDR1 and CDR2 sequences are KGHSH and LQKENI. The V segment lost 4 bases and the J segment 3 bases; nucleotides outside the gene matches: 1. The CDR3 is 13 amino acids. The CDR3 loop reads CASSLAGVYEQYF. The CDR3 DNA follows: TGTGCCAGCTCACTAGCGGGAGTCTACGAGCAGTACTTC.

The J gene is TRBJ1-2, the V gene TRBV6-5; TRBD1 matches 7 bases. With V trimmed by 7 bases and J by 7 bases, 9 bases remained unmatched. CDR1 is MNHEY, CDR2 SVGAGI, per germline. The CDR3 has 13 residues. The CDR3 protein is CASTESTGLGYTF. The CDR3 DNA reads TGTGCCAGCACCGAGTCGACAGGGCTTGGCTACACCTTC.

This clone showed up just a few times. V usage is TRBV20-1 and J usage is TRBJ1-2; the D is unclear. The CDR3 length is 13 residues. V lost 3 bases to trimming and J lost 8 bases, with 16 bases between them. Germline V gene sequence: CDR1 DFQATT, CDR2 SNEGSKA (reference sequence). Here the CDR3 DNA reads TGCAGTGCTAGTAAGGAGGAGACTAACGGCTACACCTTC. As protein: CSASKEETNGYTF.

This CDR3 reads CASSSDRGAEAFF. CDR3 sequence (DNA): TGTGCCAGCAGCTCGGACAGGGGAGCCGAAGCTTTCTTT. The gene calls are TRBV7-2 and TRBJ1-1, with 9 bases identical to TRBD1. This CDR3 region has 13 residues. V dropped 4 bases and J dropped 8; count of bases not matched to a gene: 5. Germline V gene lookup returns CDR1 SGHTA and CDR2 FQGNSA.

The chain recombines TRBV5-4 with TRBJ2-5, with a tentative D call TRBD2 (6 bases). CDR1 is SGHNT, CDR2 YYREEE, per germline (reference sequence). Between the trimmed V and J ends, which lost 4 bases and 5 bases, there was a span of 15 bases. The CDR3 is 14 residues long. Written as DNA, the CDR3 is TGTGCCAGCAGCCGGGGGTCCTTAGCGGAGACCCAGTACTTC. It codes for CASSRGSLAETQYF.

V usage is TRBV30 and J usage is TRBJ1-1; a possible D gene is TRBD1 (5 bases). CDR3 length: 13 residues. Trimming stripped 4 bases from V and 3 bases from J, with 12 bases between. Germline V CDR1 and CDR2: GTSNPN, SVGIG (reference sequence). The CDR3 DNA follows: TGTGCCTGGACAGGGATGGGTGACACTGAAGCTTTCTTT. Amino acid sequence: CAWTGMGDTEAFF.

This sequence joins TRBV24-1 and TRBJ2-5, with D possibly being TRBD1 (6 bases). Per the germline V gene, CDR1 is KGHDR and CDR2 is SFDVKD. V lost 5 bases and J 1 base, leaving 13 bases between the germline ends. The CDR3 consists of 15 residues. The chain's CDR3 is CATSARGRGQETQYF. In DNA, the CDR3 is TGTGCCACCAGTGCTCGGGGCAGGGGCCAAGAGACCCAGTACTTC.